These 7 T cell receptor beta chains were all obtained from the same sample, sequenced in a study of blood T cell repertoires in COVID-19. The repertoire was sequenced with immunoSEQ multiplex PCR; TCRdb's copy has only in-frame clones and lacks some. The table lists some 270,000 clones, around 83% of them singletons, with 6.6% in the top ten. Input material: PBMCs or T cells enriched from blood (not recorded which). The receptors shown here come from a woman between 50 and 59 years old who had been exposed to COVID-19.

V and J are TRBV6-5 and TRBJ2-1; 7 bases line up with TRBD2. This CDR3 comprises 12 residues. Germline CDR1 reads MNHEY; CDR2 reads SVGAGI. Trimming removed 6 bases from V and 11 bases from J; junction bases left unmatched: 7. The chain's CDR3 is CASRPRGGKQFF. The CDR3 coding sequence is TGTGCCAGCAGACCCCGCGGGGGAAAGCAGTTCTTC.

This clone was observed a single time. V usage is TRBV20-1 and J usage is TRBJ1-5, with a possible D match to TRBD1 (5 bases). Germline V gene lookup returns CDR1 DFQATT and CDR2 SNEGSKA (reference sequence). The V gene lost 3 bases and the J gene lost 3 bases, with 27 bases spanning the gap. CDR3 length: 19 residues. In DNA, the CDR3 is TGCAGTGCTAGTGGTGCCAGGGCGCATGTGACCCCTCTCAATCAGCCCCAGCATTTT. Its protein is CSASGARAHVTPLNQPQHF.

CDR3 loop: CASSLRSVGGGETQYF. The CDR3 DNA reads TGTGCCAGCAGCTTGAGATCCGTCGGGGGAGGTGAGACCCAGTACTTC. This rearrangement joins TRBV5-5 to TRBJ2-5, with D possibly being TRBD2 (6 bases). The CDR3 extends over 16 amino acids. Trimming removed 1 base from V and 5 bases from J, with 18 bases in between. Germline V gene lookup returns CDR1 SGHKS and CDR2 YYEKEE (reference sequence).

This clone was counted a single time. The CDR3 nucleotides are TGTGCCAGCACCTCCGGACAGGCTTCTCGTGGCTACACCTTC. Translated: CASTSGQASRGYTF. The J gene is TRBJ1-2, the V gene TRBV7-9; 7 positions match TRBD1. The CDR3 has 14 residues. The V and J ends lost 7 bases and 7 bases, in that order; junction bases with no gene match: 12. In germline, CDR1 is SEHNR, CDR2 FQNEAQ (reference sequence).

The V and J genes are TRBV30 and TRBJ1-2, with TRBD1 matching 9 bases. CDR1 is GTSNPN and CDR2 is SVGIG in the germline V gene (reference sequence). The CDR3 contains 15 residues. The V segment lost 6 bases and the J segment 0 bases; nucleotides outside the gene matches: 8. Here the CDR3 DNA reads TGTGCCTGTACCGGACAGGGGCCGACTAACTATGGCTACACCTTC. Its translation: CACTGQGPTNYGYTF. Supplemented by reference TRBV30 and TRBJ1-2, the full variable domain reads SQTIHQWPATLVQPVGSPLSLECTVEGTSNPNLYWYRQAAGRGLQLLFYSVGIGQISSEVPQNLSASRPQDRQFILSSKKLLLSDSGFYLCACTGQGPTNYGYTFGSGTRLTVV.

The chain couples TRBV7-9 to TRBJ2-2; D gene ambiguous. CDR3 length: 16 residues. The ends were cut back, 4 bases at V and 2 bases at J, with 14 bases in the middle. Germline loops: CDR1 SEHNR, CDR2 FQNEAQ (reference sequence). This CDR3 is CASSSILTSNTGELFF. CDR3 bases: TGTGCCAGCAGCTCCATACTAACGTCCAACACCGGGGAGCTGTTTTTT.

This chain connects TRBV2 to TRBJ2-7; D call uncertain. From germline, CDR1 is SNHLY and CDR2 FYNNEI. V was shortened by 7 bases and J by 3 bases, with 7 bases between the two germline ends. The CDR3 contains 11 residues. The CDR3, as DNA: TGTGCCAGCAATTCCTACTACGAGCAGTACTTC. It specifies CASNSYYEQYF.